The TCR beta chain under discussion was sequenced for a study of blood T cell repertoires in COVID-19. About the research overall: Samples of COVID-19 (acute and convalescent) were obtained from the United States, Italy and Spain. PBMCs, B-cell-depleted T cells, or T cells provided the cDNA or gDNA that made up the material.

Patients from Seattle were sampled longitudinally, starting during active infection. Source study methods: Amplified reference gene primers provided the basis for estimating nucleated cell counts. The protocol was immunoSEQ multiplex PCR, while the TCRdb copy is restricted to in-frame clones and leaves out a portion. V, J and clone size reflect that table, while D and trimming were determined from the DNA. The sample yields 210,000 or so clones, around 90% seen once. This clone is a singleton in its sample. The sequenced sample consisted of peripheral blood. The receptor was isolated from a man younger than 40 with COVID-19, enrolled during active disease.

Here the CDR3 reads CASSLPTGLGNTEAFF. The CDR3 nucleotides are TGTGCCAGCAGCTTGCCCACGGGATTGGGTAACACTGAAGCTTTCTTT. V usage is TRBV5-5 and J usage is TRBJ1-1; no clear D gene. V was trimmed by 1 base and J by 2 bases, leaving 15 bases between them. This CDR3 comprises 16 residues. The germline CDR1 and CDR2 sequences are SGHKS and YYEKEE (reference sequence).